The 9 T cell receptor beta chains presented below share a single source sample, sequenced in a study of cytomegalovirus exposure and HLA in healthy donors. The PCR ran on 60 Vbeta and 13 Jbeta primers. Sequenced by immunoSEQ multiplex PCR; TCRdb stores in-frame clones only, minus some. Of 30,000 to 40,000 clones in the sample, around 77% were seen once. The sample was PBMCs. These TCRs come from a woman in her 30s in good health and CMV-seropositive.

CDR3 DNA sequence: TGTGCCAGCAGTCTAGGGGGTAACACCGGGGAGCTGTTTTTT. This encodes CASSLGGNTGELFF. This chain joins TRBV9 and TRBJ2-2; TRBD1 is a possible D gene (6 bases). Trimming took off 5 bases at V and 2 bases at J, with 10 bases between the two ends. The CDR3 totals 14 residues. Germline CDR1 reads SGDLS; CDR2 reads YYNGEE.

On this clone: The junction departs from germline at one end; a sequencing error may be responsible. As DNA, the CDR3 is TGTTCCAGCAGCTTAGGGGAGGGCGAGCAGTACTTC. The encoded protein is CSSSLGEGEQYF. This rearrangement joins TRBV7-9 to TRBJ2-7, with TRBD2 identical over 7 bases. The CDR3 spans 12 residues. The germline gives CDR1 SEHNR, CDR2 FQNEAQ (reference sequence).

The chain uses TRBV7-9 and TRBJ2-7, with TRBD2 as a possible D gene (6 bases). The V end lost 5 bases, the J end lost 4 bases, and 18 bases lay between the germline ends. CDR1 and CDR2 (germline): SEHNR, FQNEAQ (reference sequence). The CDR3 runs 15 residues. CDR3 in amino acids: CASSRPQDGRYEQYF. CDR3 in DNA: TGTGCCAGCAGCCGCCCCCAAGATGGGAGGTACGAGCAGTACTTC.

The chain links TRBV15 to TRBJ1-1; TRBD1 matches 9 bases. Germline V lookup: CDR1 LNHNV, CDR2 YYDKDF (reference sequence). The CDR3 loop spans 14 amino acids. Unmatched junction bases numbered 6, after V lost 5 bases and J lost 5 bases. Written as DNA, the CDR3 is TGTGCCACCAGCCCCGGGGACAGGGATACTGAAGCTTTCTTT. Its protein is CATSPGDRDTEAFF.

The chain uses TRBV30 and TRBJ2-1; TRBD2 might be the D (6 bases). The V and J ends lost 0 bases and 7 bases respectively, with 16 bases between them. CDR1 and CDR2 from the germline V gene are GTSNPN and SVGIG (reference sequence). The CDR3 has 15 residues. The CDR3 spells CAWSVRGGLLNEQFF. As DNA, the CDR3 is TGTGCCTGGAGTGTACGAGGAGGGCTCTTGAATGAGCAGTTCTTC.

This chain links TRBV7-8 with TRBJ1-2, with no clear D. In germline, CDR1 is SGHVS, CDR2 FQNEAQ. V lost 6 bases and J lost 4, with 15 bases in between. The CDR3 is 14 amino acids. The DNA of the CDR3 is TGTGCCAGCAGTGACGACGGGGTTGGCTATGGCTACACCTTC. Encoded protein: CASSDDGVGYGYTF.

The V call is TRBV6-1, the J call TRBJ2-3; D is perhaps TRBD2 (6 bases). CDR1 and CDR2 (germline): MNHNS, SASEGT. V was cut by 2 bases and J by 4 bases, with 13 bases left in between. The CDR3 runs to 15 residues. As DNA, the CDR3 is TGTGCCAGCAGTGAAATGCGACTAGGGGCAGATACGCAGTATTTT. This encodes CASSEMRLGADTQYF.

A word on this clone: The junction shows a germline mismatch at one end, possibly a read error. The chain couples TRBV27 to TRBJ1-1; D unclear. The CDR3 consists of 13 residues. From germline, CDR1 is MNHEY and CDR2 SMNVEV (reference sequence). The CDR3 region is CASRRHRNTEVFF. Written as DNA, the CDR3 is TGTGCCAGCAGGAGACACCGGAACACTGAAGTTTTCTTT.

This rearrangement joins TRBV4-1 to TRBJ2-1; 10 positions match TRBD2. Germline-derived CDR1 and CDR2 are MGHRA and YSYEKL. After removal of 0 bases from V and 16 bases from J, the junction contained 12 bases not matched to a gene. This CDR3 is 15 amino acids long. DNA for the CDR3: TGCGCCAGCAGCCAAGATGGGATTAGCGGGAGGTATATTTTCTTC. Its translation is CASSQDGISGRYIFF.